These T cell receptor beta chains were read from a single sample in a study of T cells in localized non-small cell lung cancer. The table came from immunoSEQ multiplex PCR; TCRdb's copy has only in-frame clones and leaves some out. Among roughly 61,000 clones listed, approximately 80% were seen once. The sequencing here drew on PBMCs, taken before any cancer treatment. Source of these receptors: a man aged 35 to 70 with stage II lung adenocarcinoma. The CDR3 runs from the conserved cysteine through the conserved F or W.

v_call: TRBV7-9
j_call: TRBJ2-2
cdr3_aa: CASSSLSTGELFF

v_call: TRBV25-1
j_call: TRBJ2-4
cdr3_aa: CASSEGDGLAKNIQYF

v_call: TRBV5-8
j_call: TRBJ1-5
cdr3_aa: CASSLSTGRRYSNQPQHF

v_call: TRBV10-3
j_call: TRBJ2-7
cdr3_aa: CAIATSVYEQYF

v_call: TRBV11-3
j_call: TRBJ2-4
cdr3_aa: CASSLIEGTKNIQYF

v_call: TRBV6-5
j_call: TRBJ1-1
cdr3_aa: CASSYATGGGTEAFF

v_call: TRBV7-2
j_call: TRBJ2-5
cdr3_aa: CASSRDRGRETQYF

v_call: TRBV18
j_call: TRBJ2-6
cdr3_aa: CASSPGGSGANVLTF

v_call: TRBV5-5
j_call: TRBJ1-2
cdr3_aa: CASSPGTGTSYTF

v_call: TRBV7-2
j_call: TRBJ1-4
cdr3_aa: CASRTGQEGKLFF

v_call: TRBV4-1
j_call: TRBJ2-7
cdr3_aa: CASSPASSSSYEQYF

v_call: TRBV18
j_call: TRBJ2-2
cdr3_aa: CASSQGANTGELFF

v_call: TRBV19
j_call: TRBJ1-4
cdr3_aa: CASSIWGRGNEKLFF

v_call: TRBV18
j_call: TRBJ2-5
cdr3_aa: CASSRDRASETQYF

v_call: TRBV19
j_call: TRBJ1-1
cdr3_aa: CASRSVTEAFF

v_call: TRBV19
j_call: TRBJ1-4
cdr3_aa: CASSNTGTGYEKLFF

v_call: TRBV30
j_call: TRBJ1-5
cdr3_aa: CAWSVRLKSPQHF

v_call: TRBV6-1
j_call: TRBJ2-1
cdr3_aa: CASSERTSGSSSYNEQFF

v_call: TRBV19
j_call: TRBJ2-7
cdr3_aa: CASSTGTRTYEQYF

v_call: TRBV11-3
j_call: TRBJ1-2
cdr3_aa: CASSLGPTGANYGYTF

v_call: TRBV9
j_call: TRBJ2-3
cdr3_aa: CASGEGGWTDTQYF

v_call: TRBV6-1
j_call: TRBJ1-5
cdr3_aa: CATGEAGNQPQHF

v_call: TRBV7-8
j_call: TRBJ1-1
cdr3_aa: CASSPQGPNTEAFF

v_call: TRBV19
j_call: TRBJ1-1
cdr3_aa: CASMRGGRNTEAFF

v_call: TRBV7-2
j_call: TRBJ2-5
cdr3_aa: CASSFGTGGAETQYF

v_call: TRBV9
j_call: TRBJ1-3
cdr3_aa: CASSPRQVFSGNTIYF

v_call: TRBV27
j_call: TRBJ2-1
cdr3_aa: CASRGGAGGPYNEQFF

v_call: TRBV30
j_call: TRBJ2-7
cdr3_aa: CAWSSEAGWNEQYF

v_call: TRBV29-1
j_call: TRBJ1-2
cdr3_aa: CSVDNRGARGYTF